The present T cell receptor beta chain was sequenced within a study of T cells after yellow fever vaccination (dated by TCRdb to the late 2010s). In the study overall: Libraries from fractions with low cell numbers were prepared with the SMART-Seq v4 Ultra Low Input RNA kit. To track T-cell clones before and after primary and booster YFV17D yellow fever vaccination, bulk TCR alpha and beta repertoires were sequenced longitudinally. The cohort comprised two healthy male donors, one aged 18 to 30 and one aged 30 to 40 years. Blood was collected at multiple timepoints before and after primary and secondary immunization, and bulk PBMC replicates and cell subsets were isolated.

The sample's treatment or condition label, decoded: live attenuated yellow fever vaccine strain. A standard Ficoll-Paque protocol was used to isolate PBMCs from peripheral blood. Dynabeads CD4 and CD8 positive selection kits were used to isolate the CD4 and CD8 T-cell fractions. TriZol was used to extract RNA from bulk PBMCs, from CD4 and CD8 fractions, and from dextramer-positive and dextramer-negative fractions. TCR cDNA was synthesized by 5'RACE template switching, which introduced a universal primer site and unique molecular identifiers. Priming for cDNA synthesis came from both the TCR alpha and TCR beta constant segments. Library amplification involved two PCR steps, and the second step added sample barcodes and sequencing adapters. Libraries were sequenced on Illumina HiSeq 2500 (2x100 bp) or NovaSeq (2x150 bp). The published analysis was carried out like this. Reads were demultiplexed and collapsed into UMI consensus sequences with MIGEC, and V(D)J alignment was performed with MiXCR. Using edgeR on replicate PBMC samples, clonotypes were called vaccine-responding if FDR was below 0.01 and the log2 fold change was above 5 up to day 15. Each bulk clonotype was labeled CD4 or CD8 based on which sequenced repertoire, CD4 or CD8, contained the clonotype at higher abundance. Through fastp at Q25 and MiXCR, TCRdb rebuilt clones from the public reads, retaining in-frame beta chains. Merged by CDR3 protein, the rows form single entries marked with the most common genes and DNA. The V and J calls shown here were made by TCRdb, not taken from the authors' results. The sample table shows about 230,000 distinct CDR3 sequences, and approximately 6.7% are seen once. The top ten hold 0.8% to 1.2% of the sample.

As encoded in the germline V gene (reference sequence), CDR1 is DFQATT while CDR2 is SNEGSKA. From cysteine to phenylalanine, the CDR3 is 17 amino acids long. Just CDR3 DNA is preserved here, 51 bases in frame from base 1. The full study reports these points: Because the study included only a couple of donors, the extent to which the findings can be generalized is limited. Computational filtering was needed because FACS-sorted repertoires could contain abundant contaminating clonotypes from the bulk population. After the booster, most of the clones that had expanded following primary vaccination were detected again (96% of CD4 and around 90% of CD8), which suggests that memory was broadly maintained. A small share of clonotypes was detected in both CD4 and CD8 compartments, with the overlap likely arising from convergent recombination. Compared with the primary T-cell response, the secondary T-cell response was faster but weaker, reaching its peak on day 5 rather than on day 15.

About this clonotype: The specificity of this receptor is unknown. A read error may explain this, as a much larger clone is one base away.

The sample in question was CD4+ T cells sorted from PBMCs, obtained on the day of the yellow fever booster vaccination. Rearrangement joined TRBV20-1 to TRBJ2-4, with TRBD1 tentatively as D gene (5 bases match). The TCR comes from a man aged 30 to 45 who received the YFV17D yellow fever vaccine. The DNA sequence is TGCTGTGCTAGAGATGGGGCCTTACCGGTAGCCAAAAACATTCAGTACTTC. Its protein reads: CCARDGALPVAKNIQYF.